This entry describes one T cell receptor (beta chain). In the same sample, other DNA sequences code for this CDR3. The sample comes from a study of beta chain features in type 1 diabetes. The CDR3 consists of 13 residues. Deletions cut 1 base from V and 2 bases from J, with 6 bases between. CDR1 is KGHSH and CDR2 is LQKENI in the germline V gene. The single heparinised draw taken from each donor contained approximately 120 mL of blood on average. The entirety of the isolated RNA underwent reverse transcription, so expressed TCRB transcripts were sequenced. The data were produced by immunoSEQ multiplex PCR, yet TCRdb's version contains in-frame clones alone and is incomplete. The sample lists 680,000 or so clones, 15% to 19% occurring once.

The chain combines TRBV18 with TRBJ2-7, with no clear D. Input material: naive CD4+ T cells from blood. This TCR derives from a man younger than 35 in good health. The CDR3 loop is CASSPRLTYEQYF. The CDR3 coding sequence is TGTGCCAGCTCACCACGACTTACCTACGAGCAGTACTTC.